These 10 T cell receptor beta chains originate from one sample sequenced in a study of T cell responses to AZD1222 COVID-19 vaccine. The method was immunoSEQ multiplex PCR; TCRdb's version includes in-frame clones alone and lacks a portion of them. The sample gives over 110,000 clones, roughly 92% of which show up once; 9% to 9.5% is in the top ten. The source material was peripheral blood, sampled 28 days after the second AZD1222 dose. These receptors were taken from an adult who received the AZD1222 COVID-19 vaccine.

The chain uses TRBV5-6 and TRBJ1-5; 7 positions agree with TRBD1. The V gene end was trimmed by 5 bases and the J gene end by 5 bases; junction bases not matched to a gene: 7. The CDR3 is made up of 14 amino acids. Germline V lookup: CDR1 SGHDT, CDR2 YYEEEE. CDR3 in DNA: TGTGCCAGCAGTCGGACAGGCGCCTATCAGCCCCAGCATTTT. Protein product: CASSRTGAYQPQHF.

The chain links TRBV6-2 or TRBV6-3 to TRBJ2-5; D is unresolved. This CDR3 comprises 11 residues. Per the germline V gene, CDR1 is MNHEY and CDR2 is SVGEGT. Trimming left V 6 bases short and J 2 bases short, with 4 bases between. The CDR3 is CASSIQETQYF. DNA of the CDR3: TGTGCCAGCAGCATACAAGAGACCCAGTACTTC.

The chain couples TRBV11-2 to TRBJ1-3; the D is unclear. Germline V lookup: CDR1 SGHAT, CDR2 FQNNGV. The CDR3 length is 14 residues. V lost 5 bases to trimming and J lost 4 bases, with 12 bases between them. This CDR3 is CASSPTRGGNTIYF. CDR3 in DNA: TGTGCCAGCAGCCCGACCCGTGGAGGAAACACCATATATTTT. Complete variable domain (other parts from reference TRBV11-2 and TRBJ1-3): EAGVAQSPRYKIIEKRQSVAFWCNPISGHATLYWYQQILGQGPKLLIQFQNNGVVDDSQLPKDRFSAERLKGVDSTLKIQPAKLEDSAVYLCASSPTRGGNTIYFGEGSWLTVV.

V usage is TRBV6-2 or TRBV6-3 and J usage is TRBJ2-1, with 10 bases that match TRBD1. V gave up 5 bases and J gave up 0 bases; unmatched junction bases: 4. This CDR3 is 16 amino acids long. The V gene's germline CDR1 is MNHEY and CDR2 SVGEGT. CDR3 sequence: CASSRTGGFSYNEQFF. Here the CDR3 DNA reads TGTGCCAGCAGTCGGACAGGGGGTTTCTCCTACAATGAGCAGTTCTTC.

The chain employs TRBV6-4 and TRBJ1-6; no reliable D call. Trimming removed 0 bases from V and 0 bases from J, with 9 bases in between. The CDR3 runs 17 residues. CDR1 is MRHNA, CDR2 SNTAGT, per germline. The CDR3 sequence: CASSDSALSSYNSPLHF. The CDR3 DNA reads as TGTGCCAGCAGTGACTCGGCCCTGAGCTCCTATAATTCACCCCTCCACTTT.

The chain employs TRBV19 and TRBJ1-5; TRBD1 is a possible D gene (6 bases). Trimming shortened V by 5 bases and J by 7 bases, and 18 bases separated the two germline ends. This CDR3 is built from 15 residues. Germline V gene sequence: CDR1 LNHDA, CDR2 SQIVND (reference sequence). The DNA for the CDR3 is TGTGCCAGTAGTCCCAAGGGGGTTTTGGGACAGCCCCAGCATTTT. Its translation is CASSPKGVLGQPQHF.

The V and J genes are TRBV19 and TRBJ1-5, with 8 bases aligning to TRBD1. This CDR3 comprises 14 residues. CDR1 and CDR2 from the germline V gene are LNHDA and SQIVND (reference sequence). V lost 8 bases and J lost 3; bases outside the gene matches: 6. The CDR3 loop reads CASWETGVNQPQHF. As DNA, the CDR3 is TGTGCCAGTTGGGAGACAGGGGTCAATCAGCCCCAGCATTTT.

The chain carries TRBV19 and TRBJ1-1, with 12 positions matching TRBD1. V shed 6 bases and J 3 bases; nucleotides not matched to a gene: 20. CDR1 is LNHDA, CDR2 SQIVND, per germline (reference sequence). This CDR3 is 20 amino acids long. CDR3 residues: CASSNVPGQGAAGWDTEAFF. The DNA for the CDR3 is TGTGCCAGTAGCAATGTACCGGGACAGGGGGCCGCAGGGTGGGACACTGAAGCTTTCTTT.

The chain couples TRBV27 to TRBJ2-4; D is unresolved. The CDR3 covers 14 residues. V gave up 5 bases and J gave up 0 bases, with 8 bases separating them. Germline V gene lookup returns CDR1 MNHEY and CDR2 SMNVEV (reference sequence). CDR3 DNA: TGTGCCAGCAGTAACCCTACAGCCAAAAACATTCAGTACTTC. Its translation: CASSNPTAKNIQYF.

The chain recombines TRBV30 with TRBJ2-2; no firm D call. Germline V gene sequence: CDR1 GTSNPN, CDR2 SVGIG (reference sequence). V shed 4 bases and J shed 3 bases, with 9 bases lying between them. The CDR3 runs 13 residues. DNA of the CDR3: TGTGCCTGGACGCACCTTGACACCGGGGAGCTGTTTTTT. Translating it yields CAWTHLDTGELFF.